Following are 10 T cell receptor beta chains from one sample sequenced in a study of blood T cells in healthy people across ages. A second roughly 7 to 11 cycle PCR used barcoded and J-beta primers. TCRdb used MiXCR to reprocess the 5' RACE reads, holding one entry per CDR3 protein. The sample includes about 1.6 million distinct CDR3 sequences, approximately 32% of them seen just once. The specimen sequenced was blood. These receptor sequences come from a woman aged 25 to 45 in good health.

This sequence joins TRBV6-6 and TRBJ1-5; maybe TRBD1 (6 bases). This CDR3 has 14 residues. Germline lookup yields CDR1 MNHNY and CDR2 SVGAGI (reference sequence). Trimming pared 0 bases from V and 4 bases from J, leaving 7 bases between. CDR3 in DNA: TGTGCCAGCAGTTACTCCGACAGGAATCAGCCCCAGCATTTT. This encodes CASSYSDRNQPQHF.

The rearrangement joins TRBV29-1 to TRBJ2-7; 8 bases match TRBD1. V lost 6 bases and J lost 0; bases outside the gene matches: 19. The CDR3 has 18 residues. Germline V gene data show CDR1 as SQVTM and CDR2 as ANQGSEA. CDR3 sequence: CSVTPGQVDPYPSYEQYF. CDR3 DNA sequence: TGCAGCGTGACTCCGGGACAGGTAGACCCCTACCCCTCCTACGAGCAGTACTTC.

There are a few counts of this clonotype. It may be a read error: a sequence one base away is much more abundant. V and J are TRBV29-1 and TRBJ2-4; the match to TRBD1 covers 10 bases. The J call may be mistaken, given a closer DNA end match to TRBJ2-7. The germline gives CDR1 SQVTM, CDR2 ANQGSEA. CDR3 length equals 13 residues. The CDR3 DNA sequence: TGCAGCGTCCGCGGGGACAGGGGCGGCGAGCAGTACTTC. Its protein is CSVRGDRGGEQYF.

About this clonotype: This clone may be a read error of a much larger clone one base away. The chain links TRBV29-1 to TRBJ2-5, with a weak D call TRBD2 (7 bases). The assigned J gene may be wrong: the sequence end matches TRBJ2-7 better. Germline CDR1 is SQVTM and CDR2 is ANQGSEA. The CDR3 has 12 amino acids. The CDR3 here is CRGGPGPCEQYF. CDR3 nucleotide sequence: TGCAGGGGGGGGCCAGGGCCGTGCGAGCAGTACTTC.

This clonotype was recorded at least ten times. The V and J genes are TRBV7-2 and TRBJ2-7, with D tentatively TRBD1 or TRBD2 (5 bases each). CDR3 length: 12 amino acids. Germline V lookup: CDR1 SGHTA, CDR2 FQGNSA. The V end was cut by 4 bases, the J end by 7 bases, with 11 bases between. The CDR3 DNA reads TGTGCCAGCAGCTCGGGGCCGGAGGAGCAGTACTTC. This sequence encodes CASSSGPEEQYF.

The table lists this clonotype with a count of one. The V gene is TRBV3-1, the J gene TRBJ2-2; D is perhaps TRBD1 (6 bases). This CDR3 is built from 16 residues. Germline values: CDR1 LGHDT, CDR2 YNNKEL (reference sequence). The V end was cut by 0 bases, the J end by 6 bases, with 14 bases between. The CDR3, as DNA: TGTGCCAGCAGCCAAGAAATAGTTGGGGGCCCCGGGGAGCTGTTTTTT. Its protein is CASSQEIVGGPGELFF.

Remarks on this clonotype: Germline is not matched at one junction end, which may reflect a read error. This chain links TRBV9 with TRBJ2-2; D is perhaps TRBD2 (7 bases). CDR1 is SGDLS and CDR2 is YYNGEE in the germline V gene. This CDR3 comprises 16 residues. The CDR3 coding sequence is TGTGTCAGCAGCGGAGGGGGGGGGGGAAGCACCGGGGAGCTGTTTTTT. This translates into CVSSGGGGGSTGELFF.

This chain joins TRBV20-1 and TRBJ2-3; TRBD1 matches at 7 bases. The V gene end was trimmed by 2 bases and the J gene end by 4 bases; junction bases not matched to a gene: 6. Germline lookup yields CDR1 DFQATT and CDR2 SNEGSKA (reference sequence). This CDR3 has 14 residues. The chain's CDR3 is CSARSRGRSDTQYF. The CDR3 nucleotides are TGCAGTGCTAGAAGCAGGGGGAGATCAGATACGCAGTATTTT.

This clonotype occurred many times. This rearrangement joins TRBV4-1 to TRBJ2-6; the match to TRBD1 covers 9 bases. The CDR3 covers 18 residues. V lost 4 bases, J lost 1 base, and 8 bases stayed unmatched. Germline CDR1 and CDR2: MGHRA and YSYEKL. For the CDR3, the DNA is TGCGCCAGCAGCCCCCGGTTGGACAGGGGTTCTGGGGCCAACGTCCTGACTTTC. Translated, it gives CASSPRLDRGSGANVLTF.

In its sample, this clonotype was seen many times. V is TRBV5-1 and J is TRBJ2-5, with D possibly called TRBD1 or TRBD2 (6 bases each). Per the germline V gene, CDR1 is SGHRS and CDR2 is YFSETQ. The CDR3 contains 14 residues. The ends were cut back, 5 bases at V and 0 bases at J, with 11 bases in the middle. The CDR3 loop reads CASSSGQNQETQYF. CDR3 coding DNA: TGCGCCAGCAGTAGCGGACAGAACCAAGAGACCCAGTACTTC.